The 13 T cell receptor beta chains below all came from one sample that was sequenced in a study of cytomegalovirus exposure and HLA in healthy donors. The PCR was carried out with 60 Vbeta primers and 13 Jbeta primers. Profiling relied on immunoSEQ multiplex PCR, and the TCRdb table lists in-frame clones only, not all of them. Here the sample spans approximately 200,000 clones, approximately 81% being singletons. Sequenced material: PBMCs. All receptors derive from a woman under 30 in good health and CMV-seropositive.

The chain links TRBV5-1 to TRBJ2-1; D unclear. Trimming removed 2 bases from V and 6 bases from J, with 9 bases in between. CDR3 size: 13 residues. Germline V gene data show CDR1 as SGHRS and CDR2 as YFSETQ. In nucleotides, the CDR3 is TGCGCCAGCAGCTTCTCCGGTATCAATGAGCAGTTCTTC. Amino acids: CASSFSGINEQFF.

The chain carries TRBV4-2 and TRBJ2-5, with 9 positions matching TRBD2. The J call may be faulty, since TRBJ2-7 better matches the DNA end. The CDR3 is 18 amino acids. Germline assignment: CDR1 LGHNA and CDR2 YNFKEQ. The CDR3 DNA is TGTGCCAGCAGCCCCGAGGGGTATGGCGGGGGGGTCACCTACGAGCAGTACTTC. It is translated as CASSPEGYGGGVTYEQYF.

The J gene is TRBJ2-3, the V gene TRBV12-5, with 15 bases identical to TRBD2. Losses at the gene ends were 5 bases for V and 2 bases for J; bases not matched to a gene: 8. This CDR3 spans 18 amino acids. CDR1 LGHNT and CDR2 FRNRAP come from the germline V gene. The CDR3 region has the DNA TGTGCTAGTGGTCGCGGACTAGCGGGGGGGCCGTCCACAGATACGCAGTATTTT. Translation gives CASGRGLAGGPSTDTQYF.

This sequence joins TRBV29-1 and TRBJ2-5; 9 nucleotides align to TRBD1. Germline values: CDR1 SQVTM, CDR2 ANQGSEA. The CDR3 contains 17 residues. With V trimmed by 0 bases and J by 4 bases, 12 bases remained unmatched. CDR3 nucleotides: TGCAGCGTTGAAGAACCCCTCACAGGGGGCGGGGGAGAGACCCAGTACTTC. Translated: CSVEEPLTGGGGETQYF.

The gene calls are TRBV5-1 and TRBJ2-1, with 9 nucleotides matching TRBD1. CDR3 length: 14 amino acids. J lost 8 bases, V lost 2 bases, and 5 bases had no gene match. The germline gives CDR1 SGHRS, CDR2 YFSETQ. This CDR3 reads CASSFGTGYDEQFF. As DNA, the CDR3 is TGCGCCAGCAGCTTCGGGACAGGGTACGATGAGCAGTTCTTC. Full variable domain (missing parts from reference TRBV5-1 and TRBJ2-1): KAGVTQTPRYLIKTRGQQVTLSCSPISGHRSVSWYQQTPGQGLQFLFEYFSETQRNKGNFPGRFSGRQFSNSRSEMNVSTLELGDSALYLCASSFGTGYDEQFFGPGTRLTVL.

This clone was picked up a small number of times. Germline is not matched at one junction end, which may reflect a read error. This sequence joins TRBV11-1 and TRBJ2-6, with TRBD2 as a possible D gene (6 bases). CDR1 is SGHAT, CDR2 FQDESV, per germline (reference sequence). The CDR3 contains 18 residues. In DNA form, the CDR3 reads TGTGCCAGCAGCCTGGGGGGTGAATATAACTCTGGGGCCAACGGCCTGACTTTC. Its protein is CASSLGGEYNSGANGLTF.

This chain uses TRBV4-2 with TRBJ2-6; D is perhaps TRBD2 (5 bases). Trimming took off 0 bases at V and 2 bases at J, with 11 bases between the two ends. CDR1 and CDR2 from the germline V gene are LGHNA and YNFKEQ. The CDR3 spans 17 residues. CDR3 in DNA: TGTGCCAGCAGCCAAGATCCGAGGGCTGCTGGGGCCAACGTCCTGACTTTC. Translated: CASSQDPRAAGANVLTF.

The rearrangement joins TRBV30 to TRBJ1-4; no clear D. Trimming took off 1 base at V and 3 bases at J, with 6 bases between the two ends. The CDR3 loop spans 13 amino acids. The germline CDR1 and CDR2 sequences are GTSNPN and SVGIG (reference sequence). This CDR3 is CAWSAQANEKLFF. The CDR3 coding sequence is TGTGCCTGGAGTGCCCAGGCTAATGAAAAACTGTTTTTT.

J is TRBJ1-1 and V is TRBV18; possibly TRBD1 for D (5 bases). Trimming took 8 bases from V and 0 from J, leaving 13 bases between them. The CDR3 is made up of 14 amino acids. Germline-derived CDR1 and CDR2 are KGHSH and LQKENI. The CDR3 spells CASAPGGVNTEAFF. The CDR3 coding sequence is TGTGCCAGCGCCCCGGGAGGGGTGAACACTGAAGCTTTCTTT.

This clone has just a few counts. This chain joins TRBV9 and TRBJ2-3, with TRBD2 matching over 7 bases. V trimming: 0 bases; J trimming: 3 bases; junction bases outside the gene matches: 7. The germline V gene encodes CDR1 SGDLS and CDR2 YYNGEE. The CDR3 consists of 16 residues. The CDR3 loop reads CASSVGGGGGTDTQYF. As DNA, the CDR3 is TGTGCCAGCAGCGTAGGTGGCGGGGGAGGGACAGATACGCAGTATTTT.

This rearrangement joins TRBV7-9 to TRBJ2-1; a possible D gene is TRBD1 (6 bases). With 4 bases removed from V and 3 bases from J, the gap between germline ends came to 10 bases. Germline V gives CDR1 SEHNR, CDR2 FQNEAQ (reference sequence). This CDR3 has 14 residues. The CDR3 DNA is TGTGCCAGCAGCTGGGACACGGACTACAATGAGCAGTTCTTC. This translates into CASSWDTDYNEQFF. Using reference TRBV7-9 and TRBJ2-1 for the parts outside the CDR3, the full variable domain is DTGVSQNPRHKITKRGQNVTFRCDPISEHNRLYWYRQTLGQGPEFLTYFQNEAQLEKSRLLSDRFSAERPKGSFSTLEIQRTEQGDSAMYLCASSWDTDYNEQFFGPGTRLTVL.

The V gene is TRBV9, the J gene TRBJ2-1, with 11 bases aligning to TRBD2. The ends lost 3 bases at V and 3 bases at J; junction bases unmatched: 11. Looked up from germline, CDR1 is SGDLS and CDR2 is YYNGEE. This CDR3 has 18 amino acids. The CDR3 reads CASSADRLAGLYYNEQFF. The CDR3 DNA reads TGTGCCAGCAGCGCCGACCGACTAGCGGGGTTATACTACAATGAGCAGTTCTTC. Variable domain in full (rest from reference TRBV9 and TRBJ2-1): DSGVTQTPKHLITATGQRVTLRCSPRSGDLSVYWYQQSLDQGLQFLIQYYNGEERAKGNILERFSAQQFPDLHSELNLSSLELGDSALYFCASSADRLAGLYYNEQFFGPGTRLTVL.

The chain links TRBV2 to TRBJ2-7; TRBD1 aligns across 7 bases. The CDR3 consists of 13 residues. V was clipped by 6 bases and J by 3 bases; unmatched bases: 5. CDR1 and CDR2 from the germline V gene are SNHLY and FYNNEI. The CDR3 loop reads CASRDDRVYEQYF. The DNA of the CDR3 is TGTGCCAGCAGGGACGACAGGGTCTACGAGCAGTACTTC. The variable domain in full, completed from reference TRBV2 and TRBJ2-7, reads EPEVTQTPSHQVTQMGQEVILRCVPISNHLYFYWYRQILGQKVEFLVSFYNNEISEKSEIFDDQFSVERPDGSNFTLKIRSTKLEDSAMYFCASRDDRVYEQYFGPGTRLTVT.